This T cell receptor (beta chain) was recovered during a study of T-cell memory formation after mild COVID-19 (dated by TCRdb to the early 2020s). As for the study more broadly: Most TCR sequence clusters were specific to one of the two donors. Longitudinal TCRalpha and TCRbeta repertoire sequencing tracked T-cell clones expanding and contracting after mild COVID-19 in a couple of donors. The cohort comprised two young, previously healthy adult volunteers, one female and one male. Broad study findings and their caveats: Some responding clones were found in pre-infection memory, which suggests that pre-existing cross-reactive memory T cells took part in the SARS-CoV-2 response. Balanced CD4/CD8 phenotypes were observed for clones contracting from day 15 to 85, whereas a bias towards CD4+ was observed for a second wave of clones expanding from day 15 to 37. The second-wave clones that peaked on day 37 were not confirmed to be SARS-CoV-2 specific. The study included only a couple of mild cases, and larger cohorts that include severe cases with pre-infection samples were judged to be necessary. Contracting CD4+ clones turned up mainly in the CM and EM memory subsets, whereas EMRA was where CD8+ clones were enriched.

Sequencing took place on an Illumina NovaSeq 6000. TCRalpha and TCRbeta cDNA libraries were built by 5'RACE with constant-segment primers, adding sample barcodes and unique molecular identifiers. RNA was extracted from every sample with Trizol reagent. Amplification of the libraries took two PCR steps, and the second step added a second sample barcode plus Illumina TruSeq adapters. The libraries were sequenced on an Illumina NovaSeq using 2 x 150 bp paired-end reads. From the authors' description of their analysis: Demultiplexing of reads and collapsing into UMI-guided consensus sequences were performed with migec v1.2.7. Using mixcr v2.1.11, UMI consensuses were aligned to TRA and TRB V and J templates and then assembled into clonotypes. A clonotype was counted as expanded or contracted only when both edgeR and NoisET called the clonotype significant, with the noise models trained on biological replicates. For edgeR calls, the cutoffs were a false discovery rate-adjusted p below 0.01 and a log2 fold-change threshold of 1. As an exploratory analysis of dynamics, max-normalized trajectories of the 1000 most abundant clonotypes were examined by PCA with hierarchical clustering. Separately sequenced CD4+ and CD8+ repertoires were used to assign a CD4 or CD8 phenotype to each responding clone. Using fastp at Q25 and MiXCR, TCRdb reprocessed the public reads and kept productive beta chains. Under each unique CDR3 protein, matching rows form one entry showing the most common genes and DNA. The V and J calls follow TCRdb's processing rather than the paper's. For this sample there are some 450,000 distinct CDR3 sequences; approximately 20% appear just once. Around 9.2% of the sample comes from the top ten.

Details on this clonotype: Its binding antigen is unknown. Base qualities were left out, and no much larger clone turns up one base away.

Taken from cysteine to phenylalanine, the CDR3 has 14 residues. Only CDR3 DNA is held: 42 bases, read in frame from base 1. V is clipped by 0 bases and J by 4 bases, and the sequence between their germline boundaries is 8 bases long. CDR1 and CDR2 are drawn from the germline V gene: SGHTA, FQGNSA. Ficoll-Paque density gradient centrifugation was used to isolate PBMCs. The receptor's source is an adult woman who had mild COVID-19 (a few samples of this study predate the infection). The sample titles of this study are shuffled in the database, so cell type and time point are left out; the donor was told from shared clones. Material: PBMCs or a T cell subset sorted from them (not recorded which). The rearrangement combines TRBV7-2 with TRBJ2-3; the D gene cannot be resolved beyond TRBD1 or TRBD2, each matching 5 bases. The bases read TGTGCCAGCAGCTTAGCCGGGGCCTCAGATACGCAGTATTTT. Its amino acids are CASSLAGASDTQYF.